These 2 T cell receptor beta chains were all obtained from the same sample, sequenced in a study of PD-L1 blockade in urothelial cancer. TCRdb keeps only in-frame clones here, not all; method: immunoSEQ multiplex PCR. The sample holds about 86,000 clones; about 85% are singletons and the top ten take roughly an eighth. Noted time point: pretreatment peripheral blood. The starting material was PBMCs, obtained around atezolizumab (anti-PD-L1) treatment. The receptors stem from a man in his 60s with urothelial cancer.

The rearrangement links TRBV5-6 to TRBJ1-3, with 10 bases lining up with TRBD1. This CDR3 contains 16 residues. Germline V CDR1 and CDR2: SGHDT, YYEEEE. J was trimmed by 2 bases and V by 5 bases; bases with no gene match: 7. CDR3 amino acids: CASSLTGTGAGNTIYF. The DNA of the CDR3 is TGTGCCAGCAGTCTAACTGGGACAGGGGCTGGAAACACCATATATTTT. Looking up the rest from reference TRBV5-6 and TRBJ1-3 gives the full variable domain: DAGVTQSPTHLIKTRGQQVTLRCSPKSGHDTVSWYQQALGQGPQFIFQYYEEEERQRGNFPDRFSGHQFPNYSSELNVNALLLGDSALYLCASSLTGTGAGNTIYFGEGSWLTVV.

The V and J genes are TRBV7-9 and TRBJ2-7; D might be TRBD1 (6 bases). Per the germline V gene, CDR1 is SEHNR and CDR2 is FQNEAQ (reference sequence). The length of the CDR3 is 14 residues. V was cut by 1 base and J by 5 bases, with 12 bases left in between. The CDR3 nucleotides are TGTGCCAGCAGCTTAGGTACAGGGAAGAACGAGCAGTACTTC. It specifies CASSLGTGKNEQYF.